This passage covers 25 T cell receptor beta chains from one sample sequenced in a study of blood T cell repertoires in COVID-19. Here immunoSEQ multiplex PCR was the method, and the copy in TCRdb shows in-frame clones only, minus some. The sample includes approximately 13,000 clones, about 83% of them seen just once. Sequencing was performed on peripheral blood. The receptors were gathered from a human donor with active COVID-19. The donor label of this sample is uncertain.

V is TRBV7-9 and J is TRBJ2-2; TRBD2 agrees at 7 bases. V gave up 7 bases and J gave up 4 bases; unmatched junction bases: 6. Germline assignment: CDR1 SEHNR and CDR2 FQNEAQ (reference sequence). The CDR3 covers 14 residues. The CDR3 coding sequence is TGTGCCAGCACTGGCGGGGGTGGCACCGGGGAGCTGTTTTTT. Protein product: CASTGGGGTGELFF.

This clone has more than one count but fewer than ten. The chain employs TRBV9 and TRBJ2-5; 8 bases map to TRBD1. The CDR3 totals 16 residues. The trim removed 5 bases at V and 7 bases at J, leaving 16 bases unmatched. Germline CDR1 reads SGDLS; CDR2 reads YYNGEE. CDR3: CASSSLGQGAGGTQYF. The CDR3 bases are TGTGCCAGCAGTTCACTGGGGCAGGGGGCTGGAGGGACCCAGTACTTC.

The rearrangement uses TRBV28 and TRBJ2-3; D remains unclear. CDR3 length: 12 residues. V was cut by 5 bases and J by 4 bases, with 7 bases left in between. Germline CDR1 is MDHEN and CDR2 is SYDVKM. DNA of the CDR3: TGTGCCAGCAGTCCGCGCGCAGATACGCAGTATTTT. This encodes CASSPRADTQYF.

This chain connects TRBV27 to TRBJ1-6; D not certain. The CDR3 has 13 residues. Germline lookup yields CDR1 MNHEY and CDR2 SMNVEV (reference sequence). Trimming took off 5 bases at V and 18 bases at J, with 20 bases between the two ends. This CDR3 reads CASSPTGASLYHF. CDR3 sequence (DNA): TGTGCCAGCAGTCCGACTGGCGCCTCTTTATACCACTTT.

This chain joins TRBV19 and TRBJ1-2; D is perhaps TRBD1 (5 bases). The CDR3 totals 14 residues. The germline V and J ends were trimmed by 3 bases and 3 bases, with 11 bases remaining between them. Germline CDR1 is LNHDA and CDR2 is SQIVND (reference sequence). The CDR3 DNA is TGTGCCAGTAGTATTTGGGGCCAGGACTATGGCTACACCTTC. Its translation: CASSIWGQDYGYTF. The entire variable domain, with the rest obtained from reference TRBV19 and TRBJ1-2, is as follows: DGGITQSPKYLFRKEGQNVTLSCEQNLNHDAMYWYRQDPGQGLRLIYYSQIVNDFQKGDIAEGYSVSREKKESFPLTVTSAQKNPTAFYLCASSIWGQDYGYTFGSGTRLTVV.

The V and J genes are TRBV19 and TRBJ2-7; 12 bases are shared with TRBD1. The junction had 5 bases not matched to a gene; V was cut back by 3 bases and J by 5 bases. The CDR3 covers 15 residues. Looked up from germline, CDR1 is LNHDA and CDR2 is SQIVND (reference sequence). DNA of the CDR3: TGTGCCAGTAGTATGCGAGGGACAGGGGGCCACGAGCAGTACTTC. It is translated as CASSMRGTGGHEQYF. The full variable domain, completed using reference TRBV19 and TRBJ2-7, is DGGITQSPKYLFRKEGQNVTLSCEQNLNHDAMYWYRQDPGQGLRLIYYSQIVNDFQKGDIAEGYSVSREKKESFPLTVTSAQKNPTAFYLCASSMRGTGGHEQYFGPGTRLTVT.

This rearrangement joins TRBV5-1 to TRBJ2-1, with 15 positions matching TRBD2. V dropped 4 bases and J dropped 7; count of bases not matched to a gene: 6. The CDR3 loop spans 16 amino acids. Per the germline V gene, CDR1 is SGHRS and CDR2 is YFSETQ. In DNA form, the CDR3 reads TGCGCCAGCAGCCCGGCTGGGACTAGCGGGAGGAATGAGCAGTTCTTC. Amino acids: CASSPAGTSGRNEQFF.

This clone has only a few counts. The V and J genes are TRBV7-3 and TRBJ2-1; 15 bases map to TRBD2. V shed 5 bases, J shed 7 bases, and the junction held 9 bases outside the gene matches. Germline V CDR1 and CDR2: SGHTA, FQGTGA. There are 17 residues in the CDR3. The CDR3 loop is CASSLHSGTSGGNEQFF. In DNA, the CDR3 is TGTGCCAGCAGCCTCCATTCCGGGACTAGCGGGGGGAATGAGCAGTTCTTC.

This clone was picked up one time. The chain combines TRBV15 with TRBJ1-4, with 9 bases matching TRBD1. V lost 6 bases to trimming and J lost 7 bases; unmatched junction nucleotides: 9. CDR1 and CDR2 from the germline V gene are LNHNV and YYDKDF (reference sequence). The CDR3 extends over 15 amino acids. CDR3 in amino acids: CATSPRDREVEKLFF. In DNA, the CDR3 is TGTGCCACCAGTCCTAGGGACAGGGAAGTTGAAAAACTGTTTTTT.

The V call is TRBV13, the J call TRBJ1-2; no clear D gene. The V end lost 2 bases, the J end lost 0 bases, and 4 bases lay between the germline ends. Looked up from germline, CDR1 is PRHDT and CDR2 is FYEKMQ (reference sequence). This CDR3 has 13 residues. The CDR3 DNA reads TGTGCCAGCAGCTTAACTGCTAACTATGGCTACACCTTC. Encoded protein: CASSLTANYGYTF. Complete variable domain (other parts from reference TRBV13 and TRBJ1-2): AAGVIQSPRHLIKEKRETATLKCYPIPRHDTVYWYQQGPGQDPQFLISFYEKMQSDKGSIPDRFSAQQFSDYHSELNMSSLELGDSALYFCASSLTANYGYTFGSGTRLTVV.

The rearrangement joins TRBV6-1 to TRBJ1-2; no clear D. The germline gives CDR1 MNHNS, CDR2 SASEGT. V was clipped by 0 bases and J by 2 bases, with 7 bases between them. This CDR3 is 14 amino acids long. CDR3 DNA: TGTGCCAGCAGTGAAGCACACAAGAACTATGGCTACACCTTC. Translation gives CASSEAHKNYGYTF.

The chain combines TRBV11-2 with TRBJ2-1; possibly TRBD2 for D (6 bases). The CDR3 length is 13 residues. Germline V gives CDR1 SGHAT, CDR2 FQNNGV. Trimming pared 1 base from V and 13 bases from J, leaving 14 bases between. CDR3 in DNA: TGTGCCAGCAGCTTAGTGGTTACTAGCATACAGTTCTTC. Translated: CASSLVVTSIQFF.

The V call is TRBV2, the J call TRBJ2-5, with TRBD1 identical over 8 bases. The CDR3 sequence is 14 residues long. CDR1 and CDR2 (germline): SNHLY, FYNNEI. J was trimmed by 5 bases and V by 2 bases; bases with no gene match: 4. The CDR3, as DNA: TGTGCCAGCAGTGAACCAGGGGGCAGGGAGACCCAGTACTTC. This encodes CASSEPGGRETQYF.

By share, this clone counts as medium-sized (0.01 to 0.1%). V and J are TRBV9 and TRBJ2-3; 9 nucleotides align to TRBD2. The germline gives CDR1 SGDLS, CDR2 YYNGEE. V shed 0 bases, J shed 5 bases, and the junction held 10 bases outside the gene matches. This CDR3 comprises 17 residues. Here the CDR3 reads CASSVGFAGGPIDTQYF. Written as DNA, the CDR3 is TGTGCCAGCAGCGTAGGGTTTGCGGGAGGGCCAATAGATACGCAGTATTTT.

CDR3 loop: CASTDRTGPTGELFF. The CDR3 DNA is TGTGCCAGCACCGACAGGACAGGGCCCACCGGGGAGCTGTTTTTT. This chain links TRBV11-2 with TRBJ2-2; 8 nucleotides align to TRBD1. V lost 7 bases, J lost 4 bases, and 8 bases stayed unmatched. This CDR3 has 15 amino acids. Looked up from germline, CDR1 is SGHAT and CDR2 is FQNNGV.

By sample share, this clone is medium-sized. This chain uses TRBV29-1 with TRBJ1-2; D is undetermined. Deletions cut 0 bases from V and 8 bases from J, with 16 bases between. CDR3 length equals 14 residues. Germline V lookup: CDR1 SQVTM, CDR2 ANQGSEA. CDR3 in DNA: TGCAGCGTTGAAGAATCTGACACCTTGAACGGCTACACCTTC. Its protein is CSVEESDTLNGYTF.

This chain links TRBV2 with TRBJ1-1; a weak D match, TRBD1 (6 bases). This CDR3 is 14 amino acids long. CDR1 and CDR2 from the germline V gene are SNHLY and FYNNEI. Trimming stripped 6 bases from V and 4 bases from J, with 15 bases between. CDR3 region: CASSSQGIGTEAFF. The DNA for the CDR3 is TGTGCCAGCAGCTCTCAGGGGATCGGCACTGAAGCTTTCTTT.

This rearrangement joins TRBV7-9 to TRBJ2-1; the match to TRBD2 covers 14 bases. The germline V gene has CDR1 SEHNR and CDR2 FQNEAQ (reference sequence). Trimming at V came to 0 bases and at J to 7 bases, leaving 5 bases not matched to a gene. There are 17 residues in the CDR3. The CDR3 region has the DNA TGTGCCAGCAGCTTAGCCGGAGGACTAGCGGGAGGTAATGAGCAGTTCTTC. It specifies CASSLAGGLAGGNEQFF.

V and J are TRBV10-2 and TRBJ1-4, with D possibly being TRBD1 (6 bases). Trimming removed 7 bases at V and 4 bases at J, with 13 bases between. CDR3 length: 14 residues. Germline CDR1 WSHSY, CDR2 SAAADI. The CDR3 coding sequence is TGCGCCAGCAATACAGGGCGCTTTAATGAAAAACTGTTTTTT. This encodes CASNTGRFNEKLFF.

The V and J genes are TRBV29-1 and TRBJ2-3; tentative D call: TRBD1 (5 bases). Looked up from germline, CDR1 is SQVTM and CDR2 is ANQGSEA. The V end was cut by 1 base, the J end by 4 bases, with 12 bases between. CDR3 length: 14 residues. CDR3 in DNA: TGCAGCGTTGAAGGTGGGCAGGGTCCAGATACGCAGTATTTT. It specifies CSVEGGQGPDTQYF.

The genes are TRBV5-5 and TRBJ1-1, with TRBD1 matching over 9 bases. Germline V gene data show CDR1 as SGHKS and CDR2 as YYEKEE (reference sequence). The ends lost 1 base at V and 4 bases at J; junction bases unmatched: 2. This CDR3 is built from 14 residues. CDR3: CASSLTGGFTEAFF. The CDR3 bases are TGTGCCAGCAGCTTGACAGGGGGCTTCACTGAAGCTTTCTTT.

The CDR3 bases are TGCAGCGCGATGACGGGGTCAGTCGGAAACACCATATATTTT. Amino acids: CSAMTGSVGNTIYF. The rearrangement uses TRBV29-1 and TRBJ1-3; D remains ambiguous. The V gene lost 7 bases and the J gene lost 4 bases, with 17 bases spanning the gap. Germline CDR1 reads SQVTM; CDR2 reads ANQGSEA. The CDR3 sequence is 14 residues long.

The CDR3 DNA is TGTGCCAGCAGTCGTAGCGGGAGAGATAGGGAGACCCAGTACTTC. Protein: CASSRSGRDRETQYF. The chain recombines TRBV7-3 with TRBJ2-5; TRBD2 aligns across 9 bases. This CDR3 region has 15 residues. Germline V lookup: CDR1 SGHTA, CDR2 FQGTGA. With V trimmed by 6 bases and J by 5 bases, 10 bases remained unmatched.

Details on this clone: One junction end does not reproduce the germline sequence, and a read error may be involved. The chain couples TRBV3-1 (or the pseudogene TRBV3-2) to TRBJ1-6; 7 bases agree with TRBD1. The CDR3 is 12 amino acids. CDR1 LGHDT and CDR2 YNNKEL come from the germline V gene (reference sequence). CDR3 sequence (DNA): TGTGCCAGCAGCCATCAGAGTGGACAGGTTAAGTTT. It codes for CASSHQSGQVKF.

The CDR3 sequence is CASSLQGASTDTQYF. The CDR3 bases are TGCGCCAGCAGCTTGCAGGGGGCGAGCACAGATACGCAGTATTTT. V usage is TRBV5-1 and J usage is TRBJ2-3; TRBD1 agrees at 8 bases. Germline assignment: CDR1 SGHRS and CDR2 YFSETQ. V gave up 1 base and J gave up 0 bases; unmatched junction bases: 1. This CDR3 has 15 amino acids.